What follows are 17 T cell receptor beta chains derived from one specimen sequenced in a study of beta chain features in type 1 diabetes. Of the isolated RNA, all was reverse transcribed, and so the sequenced material was expressed TCRB transcripts. The method was immunoSEQ multiplex PCR; TCRdb's version includes in-frame clones alone and lacks a portion of them. Of about 340,000 clones in the sample, under 8.5% are singletons; the top ten hold 0.44%. The sample comprised central memory CD4+ T cells from blood. The origin of the receptors is a woman younger than 30 in good health.

This clone was recorded a few times. The chain combines TRBV6-6 with TRBJ2-5; 10 positions match TRBD1. CDR1 and CDR2 (germline): MNHNY, SVGAGI (reference sequence). V was pared by 5 bases and J by 5 bases, with 5 bases of the junction left unmatched. The CDR3 length is 14 residues. The CDR3 here is CASSPRQGAETQYF. The CDR3 DNA reads TGTGCCAGCAGTCCTCGACAGGGGGCTGAGACCCAGTACTTC.

This clone appeared a single time. This sequence joins TRBV6-6 and TRBJ2-7, with unresolved D. Germline V CDR1 and CDR2: MNHNY, SVGAGI (reference sequence). The CDR3 has 13 residues. Trimming took off 6 bases at V and 0 bases at J, with 9 bases between the two ends. Here the CDR3 reads CASRSPGSYEQYF. CDR3 sequence (DNA): TGTGCCAGCAGAAGTCCCGGCTCCTACGAGCAGTACTTC.

This clone was seen a few times. The chain has TRBV5-5 and TRBJ2-3; TRBD1 agrees at 8 bases. The CDR3 loop spans 16 amino acids. CDR1 SGHKS and CDR2 YYEKEE come from the germline V gene (reference sequence). Losses at the gene ends were 1 base for V and 3 bases for J; bases not matched to a gene: 7. CDR3 amino acids: CASSLRVTGETDTQYF. CDR3 nucleotides: TGTGCCAGCAGCTTGAGGGTGACAGGGGAGACAGATACGCAGTATTTT. The full variable domain, its missing parts supplied by reference TRBV5-5 and TRBJ2-3, is DAGVTQSPTHLIKTRGQQVTLRCSPISGHKSVSWYQQVLGQGPQFIFQYYEKEERGRGNFPDRFSARQFPNYSSELNVNALLLGDSALYLCASSLRVTGETDTQYFGPGTRLTVL.

This clone was picked up a small number of times. V is TRBV9 and J is TRBJ2-7, with D tentatively TRBD1 or TRBD2 (6 bases each). The CDR3 consists of 14 residues. Germline lookup yields CDR1 SGDLS and CDR2 YYNGEE. Trimming took off 3 bases at V and 5 bases at J, with 15 bases between the two ends. The DNA for the CDR3 is TGTGCCAGCAGCGCCGGGGGCCTTTCCCACGAGCAGTACTTC. Protein product: CASSAGGLSHEQYF.

The chain joins TRBV7-6 to TRBJ2-1, with 7 bases aligning to TRBD1. J lost 0 bases, V lost 0 bases, and 2 bases had no gene match. The CDR3 is 16 amino acids. Germline lookup yields CDR1 SGHVS and CDR2 FNYEAQ. CDR3 coding DNA: TGTGCCAGCAGCTTAGCCTGGGACAGCTCCTACAATGAGCAGTTCTTC. Translation gives CASSLAWDSSYNEQFF.

The chain carries TRBV20-1 and TRBJ1-2; 7 nucleotides match TRBD1. V lost 4 bases to trimming and J lost 7 bases; unmatched junction nucleotides: 0. This CDR3 is 10 amino acids long. Germline values: CDR1 DFQATT, CDR2 SNEGSKA (reference sequence). This CDR3 is CSATGGGYTF. The CDR3 region has the DNA TGCAGTGCTACAGGGGGTGGCTACACCTTC.

This clone was found a few times. V gene TRBV13 combines with J gene TRBJ1-1, with 8 bases lining up with TRBD1. After removal of 5 bases from V and 3 bases from J, the junction contained 8 bases not matched to a gene. CDR3 length equals 15 residues. Germline V gene data show CDR1 as PRHDT and CDR2 as FYEKMQ (reference sequence). CDR3 loop: CASSPGQGEDTEAFF. CDR3 DNA sequence: TGTGCCAGCAGCCCCGGACAGGGCGAGGACACTGAAGCTTTCTTT.

This clone showed up just a few times. The rearrangement links TRBV4-2 to TRBJ2-2, with TRBD2 matching over 9 bases. The CDR3 has 15 amino acids. Germline V gives CDR1 LGHNA, CDR2 YNFKEQ. Trimming at V came to 5 bases and at J to 2 bases, leaving 3 bases not matched to a gene. The CDR3 reads CASSWTSANTGELFF. In DNA, the CDR3 is TGTGCCAGCAGCTGGACTAGCGCCAACACCGGGGAGCTGTTTTTT.

The rearrangement joins TRBV7-3 to TRBJ2-3; D tentatively reads TRBD1 or TRBD2 (6 bases each). CDR3 length: 15 amino acids. V was cut by 2 bases and J by 0 bases, with 9 bases left in between. Germline CDR1 SGHTA, CDR2 FQGTGA. The CDR3 sequence: CASSLVGGSTDTQYF. CDR3 sequence (DNA): TGTGCCAGCAGCTTAGTAGGGGGGAGCACAGATACGCAGTATTTT. The variable domain in full, completed from reference TRBV7-3 and TRBJ2-3, reads GAGVSQTPSNKVTEKGKYVELRCDPISGHTALYWYRQSLGQGPEFLIYFQGTGAADDSGLPNDRFFAVRPEGSVSTLKIQRTERGDSAVYLCASSLVGGSTDTQYFGPGTRLTVL.

The chain carries TRBV7-6 and TRBJ2-5; D ambiguous. CDR3 size: 12 residues. V lost 4 bases and J lost 2, with 5 bases in between. CDR1 is SGHVS, CDR2 FNYEAQ, per germline. For the CDR3, the DNA is TGTGCCAGCAGCTGGACGCAAGAGACCCAGTACTTC. It codes for CASSWTQETQYF.

The V and J genes are TRBV6-5 and TRBJ1-1; D ambiguous. The CDR3 is 11 residues long. V lost 6 bases to trimming and J lost 3 bases, with 5 bases between them. Germline assignment: CDR1 MNHEY and CDR2 SVGAGI. CDR3 nucleotides: TGTGCCAGCAGAAAATACACTGAAGCTTTCTTT. Amino acid sequence: CASRKYTEAFF.

This chain uses TRBV18 with TRBJ2-1, with 7 bases fitting TRBD1. Germline values: CDR1 KGHSH, CDR2 LQKENI. This CDR3 region has 13 residues. V gave up 5 bases and J gave up 4 bases; unmatched junction bases: 2. CDR3 sequence: CASSTDRYNEQFF. For the CDR3, the DNA is TGTGCCAGCTCAACGGACAGGTACAATGAGCAGTTCTTC. Full variable domain (outside the CDR3, taken from reference TRBV18 and TRBJ2-1): NAGVMQNPRHLVRRRGQEARLRCSPMKGHSHVYWYRQLPEEGLKFMVYLQKENIIDESGMPKERFSAEFPKEGPSILRIQQVVRGDSAAYFCASSTDRYNEQFFGPGTRLTVL.

The chain couples TRBV19 to TRBJ2-3, with TRBD2 matching over 9 bases. The V gene's germline CDR1 is LNHDA and CDR2 SQIVND (reference sequence). V gave up 6 bases and J gave up 3 bases; unmatched junction bases: 7. The CDR3 contains 15 residues. The chain's CDR3 is CASRHPAGGTDTQYF. The CDR3 DNA follows: TGTGCCAGTAGACACCCGGCGGGAGGGACAGATACGCAGTATTTT.

This clone has a handful of counts. The V and J genes are TRBV18 and TRBJ2-5; maybe TRBD1 (5 bases). Deletions cut 5 bases from V and 0 bases from J, with 13 bases between. CDR1 and CDR2 (germline): KGHSH, LQKENI. The length of the CDR3 is 15 residues. CDR3 nucleotide sequence: TGTGCCAGCTCATCTCAGGGTAGCCACCAAGAGACCCAGTACTTC. Translation gives CASSSQGSHQETQYF.

The gene calls are TRBV7-8 and TRBJ1-4; 9 nucleotides align to TRBD1. The ends lost 5 bases at V and 6 bases at J; junction bases unmatched: 7. CDR1 is SGHVS and CDR2 is FQNEAQ in the germline V gene. The CDR3 consists of 15 residues. The CDR3 reads CASSNTGGFDEKLFF. As DNA, the CDR3 is TGTGCCAGCAGCAATACAGGGGGCTTCGATGAAAAACTGTTTTTT.

Ten or more counts support this clone. This chain joins TRBV18 and TRBJ2-3; D unclear. Deletions cut 6 bases from V and 2 bases from J, with 9 bases between. Germline values: CDR1 KGHSH, CDR2 LQKENI. CDR3 length: 13 residues. CDR3 coding DNA: TGTGCCAGCTCCCGGACCTACACAGATACGCAGTATTTT. Protein sequence: CASSRTYTDTQYF.

The chain combines TRBV11-2 with TRBJ2-1; D ambiguous. The CDR3 is 11 amino acids. The V gene lost 3 bases and the J gene lost 10 bases, with 7 bases spanning the gap. From germline, CDR1 is SGHAT and CDR2 FQNNGV. The CDR3 nucleotides read TGTGCCAGCAGCTTGGGGTTCGAGCAGTTCTTC. It yields the protein CASSLGFEQFF.